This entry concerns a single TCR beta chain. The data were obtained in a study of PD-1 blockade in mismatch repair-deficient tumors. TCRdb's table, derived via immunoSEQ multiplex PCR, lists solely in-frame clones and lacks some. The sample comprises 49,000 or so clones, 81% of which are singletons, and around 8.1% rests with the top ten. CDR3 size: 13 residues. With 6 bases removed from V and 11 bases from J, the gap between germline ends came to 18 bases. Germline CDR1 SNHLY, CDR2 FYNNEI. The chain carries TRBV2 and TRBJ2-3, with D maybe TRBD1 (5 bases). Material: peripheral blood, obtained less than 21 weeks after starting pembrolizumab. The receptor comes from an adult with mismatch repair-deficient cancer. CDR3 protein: CASRLGPGGEQYF. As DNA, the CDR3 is TGTGCCAGCAGATTGGGGCCGGGTGGGGAGCAGTATTTT.